The 22 T cell receptor beta chains in this list originate from one sample, sequenced in a study of blood T cell repertoires in COVID-19. Some clones are missing from TCRdb's copy, which holds only in-frame ones; the method was immunoSEQ multiplex PCR. Of some 66,000 clones detected, 91% appear once; the ten largest clones hold less than 8%. The sample taken for sequencing was peripheral blood. Every receptor here comes from a human donor in a cohort sampled during active COVID-19.

V is TRBV4-3 and J is TRBJ2-7, with D possibly TRBD2 on 5 matching bases. CDR1 is LGHNA and CDR2 is YSLEER in the germline V gene. The CDR3 totals 15 residues. V gave up 4 bases and J gave up 2 bases, with 15 bases separating them. In DNA form, the CDR3 reads TGCGCCAGCAGCCGAGAGAGATCCGGGACCTACGAGCAGTACTTC. This encodes CASSRERSGTYEQYF.

The chain carries TRBV5-4 and TRBJ2-5, with TRBD2 matching over 8 bases. CDR1 and CDR2 (germline): SGHNT, YYREEE (reference sequence). With V trimmed by 5 bases and J by 4 bases, 10 bases remained unmatched. CDR3 length: 15 residues. CDR3: CASRTAGEGLETQYF. CDR3 nucleotide sequence: TGTGCCAGCAGGACAGCGGGGGAGGGTTTAGAGACCCAGTACTTC.

The chain recombines TRBV5-6 with TRBJ1-6; the match to TRBD1 covers 7 bases. The V gene end was trimmed by 1 base and the J gene end by 7 bases; junction bases not matched to a gene: 2. The CDR3 length is 14 residues. In germline, CDR1 is SGHDT, CDR2 YYEEEE. CDR3 nucleotide sequence: TGTGCCAGCAGCTTGACAGGGGCCAATTCACCCCTCCACTTT. As protein: CASSLTGANSPLHF.

Comment on this clone: Sequence at one end of the junction differs from germline and may be a read error. J is TRBJ2-1 and V is TRBV7-7, with TRBD2 as a possible D gene (6 bases). The germline V gene encodes CDR1 SSHAT and CDR2 FNYEAQ (reference sequence). The CDR3 covers 16 residues. The CDR3 here is CASSLGVRGPYNEQFF. The CDR3 bases are TGTGCTAGCAGCTTAGGAGTGCGGGGACCATACAATGAGCAGTTCTTC.

The CDR3 protein is CASSEAGTGDQPQHF. The CDR3 coding sequence is TGTGCCAGCAGTGAAGCGGGGACAGGGGATCAGCCCCAGCATTTT. V gene TRBV6-1 combines with J gene TRBJ1-5; 10 bases map to TRBD1. The CDR3 length is 15 residues. Germline-derived CDR1 and CDR2 are MNHNS and SASEGT. Trimming cost V 0 bases and J 5 bases; bases outside gene matches: 1.

The chain links TRBV27 to TRBJ1-2, with D tentatively TRBD1 (6 bases). The germline V gene has CDR1 MNHEY and CDR2 SMNVEV (reference sequence). CDR3 length equals 15 residues. The V and J ends lost 6 bases and 0 bases respectively, with 14 bases between them. The chain's CDR3 is CASRPTGSPNYGYTF. The CDR3 DNA follows: TGTGCCAGCAGACCTACAGGGTCCCCTAACTATGGCTACACCTTC.

The genes are TRBV3-1 (or the pseudogene TRBV3-2) and TRBJ2-1; D may be TRBD1 (6 bases). The CDR3 covers 16 residues. CDR1 and CDR2 from the germline V gene are LGHDT and YNNKEL (reference sequence). V was shortened by 0 bases and J by 2 bases, with 11 bases between the two germline ends. CDR3: CASSQEPGETYNEQFF. Here the CDR3 DNA reads TGTGCCAGCAGCCAAGAGCCAGGGGAAACCTACAATGAGCAGTTCTTC.

For this clone: Its ends do not fully match the called genes, so a read error is possible. The chain links TRBV3-1 (or the pseudogene TRBV3-2) to TRBJ1-2; TRBD1 matches 7 bases. The CDR3 consists of 13 residues. The V gene's germline CDR1 is LGHDT and CDR2 YNNKEL (reference sequence). The CDR3 region has the DNA TGTGCCAGCAGCTTGGGACAGACCCATGGTTACACCTTC. This translates into CASSLGQTHGYTF.

The chain employs TRBV19 and TRBJ2-1, with TRBD2 as a possible D gene (5 bases). CDR3 length equals 14 residues. CDR1 is LNHDA and CDR2 is SQIVND in the germline V gene (reference sequence). Trimming pared 1 base from V and 9 bases from J, leaving 13 bases between. The CDR3 nucleotides read TGTGCCAGTAGTATAGGTCCCGGGGTAGTTGAGCAGTTCTTC. It translates to CASSIGPGVVEQFF. Full variable domain (missing parts from reference TRBV19 and TRBJ2-1): DGGITQSPKYLFRKEGQNVTLSCEQNLNHDAMYWYRQDPGQGLRLIYYSQIVNDFQKGDIAEGYSVSREKKESFPLTVTSAQKNPTAFYLCASSIGPGVVEQFFGPGTRLTVL.

The CDR3 nucleotides are TGTGCCAGCTCCGATGACGGGAATCAGCCCCAGCATTTT. Translation: CASSDDGNQPQHF. J is TRBJ1-5 and V is TRBV18; the D is unclear. Trimming stripped 6 bases from V and 4 bases from J, with 10 bases between. Germline V gene data show CDR1 as KGHSH and CDR2 as LQKENI. The CDR3 has 13 residues.

This clone has only one observation. The chain uses TRBV7-9 and TRBJ2-5; D unresolved. The germline V gene has CDR1 SEHNR and CDR2 FQNEAQ (reference sequence). The CDR3 is made up of 12 amino acids. V was clipped by 3 bases and J by 0 bases, with 2 bases between them. As DNA, the CDR3 is TGTGCCAGCAGCTTTAACCAAGAGACCCAGTACTTC. Its translation: CASSFNQETQYF.

The chain couples TRBV7-2 to TRBJ2-3; D is perhaps TRBD2 (6 bases). The CDR3 runs 16 residues. Germline V lookup: CDR1 SGHTA, CDR2 FQGNSA. The V end lost 5 bases, the J end lost 1 base, and 16 bases lay between the germline ends. In DNA, the CDR3 is TGTGCCAGCAGCACTATGGCGTCTAGCGGCACAGATACGCAGTATTTT. Translating it yields CASSTMASSGTDTQYF.

This chain joins TRBV7-6 and TRBJ2-1; 7 bases map to TRBD2. The V and J ends lost 5 bases and 5 bases, in that order; junction bases with no gene match: 6. Germline V gene lookup returns CDR1 SGHVS and CDR2 FNYEAQ. This CDR3 region has 14 residues. CDR3 nucleotide sequence: TGTGCCAGCAGCCGGAGCGGGAATGACAATGAGCAGTTCTTC. It is translated as CASSRSGNDNEQFF.

The chain joins TRBV6-2 or TRBV6-3 to TRBJ2-5, with D tentatively TRBD2 (6 bases). With 2 bases removed from V and 2 bases from J, the gap between germline ends came to 18 bases. The CDR3 is 17 residues long. Germline-derived CDR1 and CDR2 are MNHEY and SVGEGT. The CDR3 DNA reads TGTGCCAGCAGTTACGCCCTTAACTCCGGGAGACAAGAGACCCAGTACTTC. This sequence encodes CASSYALNSGRQETQYF.

The rearrangement uses TRBV9 and TRBJ2-1; 9 nucleotides align to TRBD1. Looked up from germline, CDR1 is SGDLS and CDR2 is YYNGEE. V gave up 6 bases and J gave up 9 bases; unmatched junction bases: 10. The CDR3 contains 14 residues. As DNA, the CDR3 is TGTGCCAGCACCCGGGGACAGGGATTGGGTGAGCAGTTCTTC. Translated, it gives CASTRGQGLGEQFF. The variable domain in full, completed from reference TRBV9 and TRBJ2-1, reads DSGVTQTPKHLITATGQRVTLRCSPRSGDLSVYWYQQSLDQGLQFLIQYYNGEERAKGNILERFSAQQFPDLHSELNLSSLELGDSALYFCASTRGQGLGEQFFGPGTRLTVL.

V usage is TRBV15 and J usage is TRBJ1-5, with D possibly TRBD1 on 6 matching bases. Germline V CDR1 and CDR2: LNHNV, YYDKDF (reference sequence). The CDR3 runs to 17 residues. The V end lost 0 bases, the J end lost 6 bases, and 18 bases lay between the germline ends. The CDR3 protein is CATSRDNGGLTGQPQHF. CDR3 in DNA: TGTGCCACCAGCAGAGATAATGGGGGCTTGACTGGTCAGCCCCAGCATTTT.

This clone appeared once. V is TRBV7-8 and J is TRBJ2-1; 8 positions agree with TRBD2. V shed 3 bases, J shed 0 bases, and the junction held 1 base outside the gene matches. Looked up from germline, CDR1 is SGHVS and CDR2 is FQNEAQ. This CDR3 is built from 15 residues. CDR3 sequence (DNA): TGTGCCAGCAGCTTTAGCGGGGTCTCCTACAATGAGCAGTTCTTC. Translated: CASSFSGVSYNEQFF.

V gene TRBV7-9 combines with J gene TRBJ2-7, with TRBD1 as a possible D gene (6 bases). Trimming took off 0 bases at V and 8 bases at J, with 11 bases between the two ends. Germline V gene lookup returns CDR1 SEHNR and CDR2 FQNEAQ (reference sequence). The CDR3 runs 13 residues. CDR3 loop: CASSLAGWDKQYF. The DNA of the CDR3 is TGTGCCAGCAGCTTAGCCGGTTGGGACAAGCAGTACTTC.

V is TRBV6-2 or TRBV6-3 and J is TRBJ1-5; tentative D call: TRBD1 (5 bases). The CDR3 consists of 15 residues. The ends were cut back, 5 bases at V and 1 base at J, with 12 bases in the middle. From germline, CDR1 is MNHEY and CDR2 SVGEGT. CDR3 sequence reads: CASSHQGRSNQPQHF. Written as DNA, the CDR3 is TGTGCCAGCAGTCACCAGGGAAGAAGCAATCAGCCCCAGCATTTT.

This rearrangement joins TRBV11-2 to TRBJ2-7; D is possibly TRBD2 (5 bases). CDR1 is SGHAT and CDR2 is FQNNGV in the germline V gene. This CDR3 contains 14 residues. Trimming shortened V by 5 bases and J by 1 base, and 12 bases separated the two germline ends. The CDR3 coding sequence is TGTGCCAGCAGCCGCTACTCGGGGTCCTACGAGCAGTACTTC. It codes for CASSRYSGSYEQYF.

J is TRBJ1-5 and V is TRBV6-6; 7 bases map to TRBD1. With 6 bases clipped from V and 1 base from J, the junction kept 6 bases outside the gene matches. The length of the CDR3 is 15 residues. CDR1 is MNHNY and CDR2 is SVGAGI in the germline V gene (reference sequence). CDR3 sequence reads: CASSHRDRSNQPQHF. Here the CDR3 DNA reads TGTGCCAGCAGCCACCGGGACAGAAGCAATCAGCCCCAGCATTTT.

This clone was counted between two and nine times. The chain uses TRBV6-6 and TRBJ2-1, with 10 bases that match TRBD1. CDR3 length equals 15 residues. The germline CDR1 and CDR2 sequences are MNHNY and SVGAGI (reference sequence). The V and J ends lost 6 bases and 4 bases, in that order; junction bases with no gene match: 6. The chain's CDR3 is CASRARDRGYNEQFF. The CDR3 coding sequence is TGTGCCAGCAGGGCCCGGGACAGGGGTTACAATGAGCAGTTCTTC.